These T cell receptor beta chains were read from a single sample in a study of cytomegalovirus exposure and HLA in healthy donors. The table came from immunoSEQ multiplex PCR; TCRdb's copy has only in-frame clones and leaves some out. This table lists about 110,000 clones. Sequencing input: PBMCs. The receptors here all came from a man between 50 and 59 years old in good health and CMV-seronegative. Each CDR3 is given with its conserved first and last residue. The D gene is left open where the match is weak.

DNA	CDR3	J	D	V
TGTGCCAGTAGTCAAGAGGACAGGGGGCGACTAGAAATCGGGGAGCTGTTTTTT	CASSQEDRGRLEIGELFF	TRBJ2-2	TRBD1	TRBV19
TGCGCCAGCAGCCAACCGACAGGGAATTATGGCTACACCTTC	CASSQPTGNYGYTF	TRBJ1-2	TRBD1	TRBV4-1
TGTGCCAGCAGGGGAGACGGGTACAATGAGCAGTTCTTC	CASRGDGYNEQFF	TRBJ2-1	NA	TRBV6-1
TGCGCCAGCAGCCAACTTTCTGGACAGGGGACTGAAGCTTTCTTT	CASSQLSGQGTEAFF	TRBJ1-1	TRBD1	TRBV4-3
TGCGCCAGCAGCCAAGGGACAAGTTATCAGCCCCAGCATTTT	CASSQGTSYQPQHF	TRBJ1-5	NA	TRBV4-1
TGTGCCACCAGCAGAGAGAGGGGGTCGGGTGAATCCGGGGAGCTGTTTTTT	CATSRERGSGESGELFF	TRBJ2-2	NA	TRBV15
TGTGCCAGCAGTGCTGCGGGAGGCTCTGGTCGCGAGCAGTACTTC	CASSAAGGSGREQYF	TRBJ2-7	TRBD2	TRBV6-1
TGTGCCAGTAGCTTCCCCGCCGGCTATGGCTACACCTTC	CASSFPAGYGYTF	TRBJ1-2	NA	TRBV19
TGTGCCAGCAGCGCGGGGAGGGCCTACGAGCAGTACTTC	CASSAGRAYEQYF	TRBJ2-7	TRBD2	TRBV7-8
TGTGCCAGCAGCTTAGTTCGGGCAGGGTCCTCGCTAAACTACACCTTC	CASSLVRAGSSLNYTF	TRBJ1-2	NA	TRBV7-8
TGTGCCAGCAAAGGGGGAAGGCTGGGCTACACCTTC	CASKGGRLGYTF	TRBJ1-2	NA	TRBV6-5
TGTGCCAGCAGTTCGGGACAGGGGGTTTATGGCTACACCTTC	CASSSGQGVYGYTF	TRBJ1-2	TRBD1	TRBV28
TGTGCCAGCAGCGAATTTAGCTCTGGGGCCAACGTCCTGACTTTC	CASSEFSSGANVLTF	TRBJ2-6	NA	TRBV9